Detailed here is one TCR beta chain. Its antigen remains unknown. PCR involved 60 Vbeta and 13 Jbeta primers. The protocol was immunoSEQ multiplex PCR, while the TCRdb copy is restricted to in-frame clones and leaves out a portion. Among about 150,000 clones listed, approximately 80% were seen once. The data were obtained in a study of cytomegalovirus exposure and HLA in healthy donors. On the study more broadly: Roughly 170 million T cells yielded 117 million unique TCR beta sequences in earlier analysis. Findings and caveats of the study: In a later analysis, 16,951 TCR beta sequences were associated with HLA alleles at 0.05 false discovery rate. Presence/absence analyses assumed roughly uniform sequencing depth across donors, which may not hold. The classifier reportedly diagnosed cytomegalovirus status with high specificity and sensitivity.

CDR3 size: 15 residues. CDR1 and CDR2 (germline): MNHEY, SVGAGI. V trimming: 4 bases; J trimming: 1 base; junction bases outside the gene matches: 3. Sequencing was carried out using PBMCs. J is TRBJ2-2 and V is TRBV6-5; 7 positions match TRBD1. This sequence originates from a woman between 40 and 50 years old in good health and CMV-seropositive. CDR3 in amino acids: CASSSGQRNTGELFF. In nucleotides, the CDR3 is TGTGCCAGCAGTTCGGGACAGAGGAACACCGGGGAGCTGTTTTTT.